This T cell receptor beta chain appears in the sequencing data of a study of cytomegalovirus exposure and HLA in healthy donors. Whole-study findings and limits: A later analysis found first-cohort TCR clusters tended to co-occur in the 120 validation repertoires.

This clone has just a few counts. Its antigen is not identified. Different DNA sequences within this sample yield the same CDR3. Some clones are missing from TCRdb's copy, which holds only in-frame ones; the method was immunoSEQ multiplex PCR. The sample lists about 400,000 clones, around 86% occurring once. V dropped 1 base and J dropped 4 bases, with 2 bases sitting between them. This CDR3 comprises 11 residues. CDR1 and CDR2 from the germline V gene are SGHNT and YYREEE (reference sequence). This chain links TRBV5-4 with TRBJ2-5; no reliable D call. Input material: PBMCs. This TCR derives from a woman under 30 in good health and CMV-seronegative. The CDR3 protein is CASSLRETQYF. In nucleotides, the CDR3 is TGTGCCAGCAGCTTGCGAGAGACCCAGTACTTC.